This passage covers 9 T cell receptor beta chains from one sample sequenced in a study of Ad26.COV2.S vaccination and SARS-CoV-2 variants (dated by TCRdb to 2020 to 2023). Read against the paper, the sample's treatment or condition label means: approximately 18 received Ad26.COV2.S at low or high dose, single or two shots; about 5 received placebo; per-sample allocation not given. Repertoires of vaccine and placebo recipients were sequenced from samples taken on day 63 after the first injection. The library was produced with the immunoSEQ multiplex PCR assay. TCRdb re-hosts the immuneACCESS table, in-frame sequences only. Its copies lack some clones; in the studies checked, an unresolved V gene accounts for under half of them, and the cause for the rest is not known. Recorded for this sample are 380,000 or so clones; 80% to 90% of them occurred a single time. The biggest ten clones account for about 8% of the sample.

The specimen was peripheral blood, collected in a trial of Ad26.COV2.S vaccine versus placebo. The receptors come from a person between 18 and 65 years old who received the Ad26.COV2.S COVID-19 vaccine or a placebo.

Here the CDR3 DNA reads TGTGCCAGTAGTATTAGGGGGGGGGAAACTGAAGCTTTCTTT. Translating gives CASSIRGGETEAFF. The chain is built from TRBV19 and TRBJ1-1; tentative D call: TRBD1 (6 bases). Germline assignment: CDR1 LNHDA and CDR2 SQIVND (reference sequence). The CDR3 consists of 14 residues. V gave up 3 bases and J gave up 5 bases, with 13 bases separating them.

The chain links TRBV6-5 to TRBJ2-7, with D perhaps TRBD2 (6 bases). Per the germline V gene, CDR1 is MNHEY and CDR2 is SVGAGI. The V and J ends lost 7 bases and 7 bases respectively, with 14 bases between them. The CDR3 extends over 12 amino acids. The CDR3 loop reads CASNREAGEQYF. The CDR3 DNA sequence: TGTGCCAGCAACCGTGAGGCGGGGGAGCAGTACTTC.

The V and J genes are TRBV29-1 and TRBJ2-5; 7 bases map to TRBD1. Germline lookup yields CDR1 SQVTM and CDR2 ANQGSEA. This CDR3 spans 14 amino acids. The V segment lost 7 bases and the J segment 2 bases; nucleotides outside the gene matches: 10. DNA of the CDR3: TGCAGCGCCTGGACAGGCCCTGGGCAAGAGACCCAGTACTTC. Translating gives CSAWTGPGQETQYF.

The CDR3 DNA reads TGTGCCAGTAGGTCTGGGGGGAACACCGGGGAGCTGTTTTTT. Encoded protein: CASRSGGNTGELFF. The V and J genes are TRBV19 and TRBJ2-2; D may match TRBD1 or TRBD2 (5 bases each). Trimming left V 6 bases short and J 1 base short, with 9 bases between. From germline, CDR1 is LNHDA and CDR2 SQIVND (reference sequence). This CDR3 is 14 amino acids long.

The chain couples TRBV12-3 or TRBV12-4 to TRBJ1-6, with D possibly matching TRBD1 (5 bases). V lost 2 bases to trimming and J lost 10 bases, with 9 bases between them. This CDR3 is built from 13 residues. The DNA of the CDR3 is TGTGCCAGCAGTTTATCACAGGAGTCACCCCTCCACTTT. Its translation is CASSLSQESPLHF.

V gene TRBV7-3 combines with J gene TRBJ1-2, with 7 bases identical to TRBD1. The germline CDR1 and CDR2 sequences are SGHTA and FQGTGA. This CDR3 is 15 amino acids long. With 0 bases clipped from V and 7 bases from J, the junction kept 8 bases outside the gene matches. The CDR3 region has the DNA TGTGCCAGCAGCTTAACACCTGGACAGGAGGCTGGCTACACCTTC. Encoded protein: CASSLTPGQEAGYTF.

The rearrangement joins TRBV24-1 to TRBJ2-3; a weak D match, TRBD2 (5 bases). The CDR3 spans 13 residues. Trimming cost V 9 bases and J 4 bases, with 13 bases left between them. CDR1 is KGHDR, CDR2 SFDVKD, per germline. The CDR3 spells CATQMDGADTQYF. The CDR3 DNA is TGTGCCACCCAAATGGACGGGGCAGATACGCAGTATTTT.

The genes are TRBV7-9 and TRBJ1-1; unclear D gene. V gave up 6 bases and J gave up 4 bases, with 12 bases separating them. The CDR3 is 13 amino acids. CDR1 SEHNR and CDR2 FQNEAQ come from the germline V gene (reference sequence). This CDR3 reads CASSLNVATEAFF. The CDR3 nucleotides read TGTGCCAGCAGTTTAAATGTAGCCACTGAAGCTTTCTTT.

V gene TRBV7-9 combines with J gene TRBJ2-2, with D perhaps TRBD1 (5 bases). The CDR3 consists of 15 residues. From germline, CDR1 is SEHNR and CDR2 FQNEAQ (reference sequence). Between the trimmed V and J ends, which lost 2 bases and 0 bases, there was a span of 7 bases. The CDR3: CASSLWGSNTGELFF. The DNA for the CDR3 is TGTGCCAGCAGCTTATGGGGCTCGAACACCGGGGAGCTGTTTTTT.